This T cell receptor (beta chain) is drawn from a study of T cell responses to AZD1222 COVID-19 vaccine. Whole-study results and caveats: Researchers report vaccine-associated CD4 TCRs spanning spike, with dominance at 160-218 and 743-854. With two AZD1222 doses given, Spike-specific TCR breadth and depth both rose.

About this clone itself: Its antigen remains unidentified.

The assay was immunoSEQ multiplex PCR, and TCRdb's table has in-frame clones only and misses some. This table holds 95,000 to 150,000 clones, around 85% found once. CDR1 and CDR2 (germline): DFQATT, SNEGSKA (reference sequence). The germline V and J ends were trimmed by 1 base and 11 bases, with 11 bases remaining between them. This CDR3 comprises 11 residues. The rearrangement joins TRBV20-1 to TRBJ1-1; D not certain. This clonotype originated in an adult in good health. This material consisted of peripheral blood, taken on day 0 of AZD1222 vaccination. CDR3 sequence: CSARGNYGAFF. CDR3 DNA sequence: TGCAGTGCTAGAGGGAACTACGGGGCTTTCTTT.